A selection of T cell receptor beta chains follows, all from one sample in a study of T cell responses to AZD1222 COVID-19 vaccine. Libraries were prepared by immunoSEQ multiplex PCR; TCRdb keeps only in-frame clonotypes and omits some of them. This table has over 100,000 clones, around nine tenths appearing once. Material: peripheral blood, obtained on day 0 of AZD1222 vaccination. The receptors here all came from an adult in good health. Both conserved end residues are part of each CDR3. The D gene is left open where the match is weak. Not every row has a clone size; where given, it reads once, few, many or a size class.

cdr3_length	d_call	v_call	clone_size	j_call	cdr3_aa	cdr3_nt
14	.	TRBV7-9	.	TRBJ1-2	CASSPTGGSYGYTF	TGTGCCAGCAGCCCCACGGGGGGCAGCTATGGCTACACCTTC
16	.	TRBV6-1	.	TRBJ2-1	CASSETFRRPYNEQFF	TGTGCCAGCAGTGAAACGTTTAGGCGCCCCTACAATGAGCAGTTCTTC
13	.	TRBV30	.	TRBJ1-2	CAWSTDRGYGYTF	TGTGCCTGGAGTACCGACCGCGGATATGGCTACACCTTC
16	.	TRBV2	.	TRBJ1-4	CASSTGGLSTNEKLFF	TGTGCCAGCAGCACCGGAGGGCTGTCGACTAATGAAAAACTGTTTTTT
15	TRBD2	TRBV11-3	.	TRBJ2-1	CASSSRLAGDNEQFF	TGTGCCAGCAGCTCTAGACTAGCGGGTGACAATGAGCAGTTCTTC
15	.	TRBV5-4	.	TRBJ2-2	CASSPPDFSTGELFF	TGTGCCAGCAGCCCCCCCGATTTTTCCACCGGGGAGCTGTTTTTT
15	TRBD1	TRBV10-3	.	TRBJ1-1	CAISTWTGPNTEAFF	TGTGCCATCAGTACCTGGACAGGGCCCAACACTGAAGCTTTCTTT
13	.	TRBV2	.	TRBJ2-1	CASSSLPGNEQFF	TGTGCCAGCAGTTCGCTTCCGGGAAATGAGCAGTTCTTC
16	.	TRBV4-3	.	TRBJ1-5	CASSQGIGAANQPQHF	TGCGCCAGCAGCCAAGGGATCGGGGCGGCCAATCAGCCCCAGCATTTT
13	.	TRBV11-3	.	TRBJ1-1	CASSLARGTEAFF	TGTGCCAGCAGCTTAGCCAGGGGAACTGAAGCTTTCTTT
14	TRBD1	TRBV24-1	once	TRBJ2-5	CATRDTGGRETQYF	TGTGCCACCAGAGATACAGGGGGCAGAGAGACCCAGTACTTC
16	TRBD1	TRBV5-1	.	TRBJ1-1	CASSRAGQGMNTEAFF	TGCGCCAGCAGCCGGGCGGGACAGGGGATGAACACTGAAGCTTTCTTT
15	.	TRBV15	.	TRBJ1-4	CATSRAGGVVEKLFF	TGTGCCACCAGCAGAGCGGGAGGGGTGGTTGAAAAACTGTTTTTT
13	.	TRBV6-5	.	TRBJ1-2	CASRPGPPYGYTF	TGTGCCAGCAGACCGGGACCGCCCTATGGCTACACCTTC
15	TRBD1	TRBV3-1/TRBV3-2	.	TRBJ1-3	CASSQGGGLGNTIYF	TGTGCCAGCAGCCAAGGAGGGGGCCTCGGAAACACCATATATTTT
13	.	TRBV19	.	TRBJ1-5	CASGWGRNQPQHF	TGTGCCAGTGGATGGGGACGCAATCAGCCCCAGCATTTT
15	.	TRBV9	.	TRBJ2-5	CASSVWGSNQETQYF	TGTGCCAGCAGCGTCTGGGGCAGCAACCAAGAGACCCAGTACTTC
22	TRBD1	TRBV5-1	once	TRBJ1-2	CASSLVPPGQVPLSRSAHGYTF	TGCGCCAGCAGCTTGGTACCCCCGGGACAGGTTCCACTCAGTAGATCGGCCCATGGCTACACCTTC
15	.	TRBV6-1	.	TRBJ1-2	CASSEIWTANYGYTF	TGTGCCAGCAGTGAAATTTGGACAGCCAACTATGGCTACACCTTC
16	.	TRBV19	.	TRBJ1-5	CASSIPGQGKSQPQHF	TGTGCCAGTAGTATCCCTGGGCAGGGGAAAAGTCAGCCCCAGCATTTT
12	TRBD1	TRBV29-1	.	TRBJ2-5	CSARQGAETQYF	TGCAGCGCTCGACAGGGGGCAGAGACCCAGTACTTC
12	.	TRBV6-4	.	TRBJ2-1	CASSDSWGEQFF	TGTGCCAGCAGTGACTCGTGGGGGGAGCAGTTCTTC
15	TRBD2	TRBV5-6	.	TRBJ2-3	CASSLGLAVTDTQYF	TGTGCCAGCAGCTTAGGACTAGCGGTCACAGATACGCAGTATTTT
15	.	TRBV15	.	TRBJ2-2	CATSGGPPMAGELFF	TGTGCCACCAGCGGGGGTCCGCCAATGGCCGGGGAGCTGTTTTTT
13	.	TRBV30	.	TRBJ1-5	CAWSEDRNQPQHF	TGTGCCTGGAGCGAAGACAGGAATCAGCCCCAGCATTTT
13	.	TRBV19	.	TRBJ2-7	CASSLGFFYEQYF	TGTGCCAGTAGTCTGGGATTCTTCTACGAGCAGTACTTC
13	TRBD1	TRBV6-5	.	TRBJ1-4	CAIGTGVTEKLFF	TGTGCCATCGGGACAGGGGTTACTGAAAAACTGTTTTTT
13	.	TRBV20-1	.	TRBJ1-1	CSASFSRYTEAFF	TGCAGTGCTAGTTTCAGTCGATACACTGAAGCTTTCTTT
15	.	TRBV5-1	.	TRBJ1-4	CASSLIGTTNEKLFF	TGCGCCAGCAGCTTGATAGGGACAACTAATGAAAAACTGTTTTTT
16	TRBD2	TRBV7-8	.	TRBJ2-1	CASSSLAGGSYNEQFF	TGTGCCAGCAGCTCCCTAGCGGGAGGCTCCTACAATGAGCAGTTCTTC
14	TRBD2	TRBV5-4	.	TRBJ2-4	CASSLSSGGNIQYF	TGTGCCAGCAGCTTATCTAGCGGGGGAAACATTCAGTACTTC
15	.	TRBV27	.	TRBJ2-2	CASSSRQVFSGELFF	TGTGCCAGCAGTTCACGACAGGTTTTTTCCGGGGAGCTGTTTTTT
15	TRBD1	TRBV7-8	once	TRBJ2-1	CASSLEGTGYNEQFF	TGTGCCAGCAGCTTAGAGGGGACAGGATACAATGAGCAGTTCTTC
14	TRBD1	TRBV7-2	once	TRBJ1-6	CAVQGSSYNSPLHF	TGTGCAGTACAGGGGAGCTCCTATAATTCACCCCTCCACTTT
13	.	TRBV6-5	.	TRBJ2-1	CASSHSGGGEQFF	TGTGCCAGCAGCCACAGTGGTGGGGGTGAGCAGTTCTTC
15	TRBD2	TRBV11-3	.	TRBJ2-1	CASTLSGSSYNEQFF	TGTGCCAGCACCCTCAGCGGGAGCTCCTACAATGAGCAGTTCTTC
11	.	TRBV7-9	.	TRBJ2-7	CASSVRYEQYF	TGTGCCAGCAGCGTCCGGTACGAGCAGTACTTC
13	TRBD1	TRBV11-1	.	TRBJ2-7	CASSLYRTGEQYF	TGTGCCAGCAGCTTATACCGGACAGGGGAGCAGTACTTC
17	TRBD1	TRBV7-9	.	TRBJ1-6	CASSSPGQGLYNSPLHF	TGTGCCAGCAGCTCCCCGGGACAGGGGCTTTATAATTCACCCCTCCACTTT
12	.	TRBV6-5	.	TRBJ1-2	CASTTGSGGYTF	TGTGCCAGCACCACGGGGTCGGGTGGCTACACCTTC
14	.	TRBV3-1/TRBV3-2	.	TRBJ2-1	CASSPIGGNNEQFF	TGTGCCAGCAGCCCTATCGGGGGTAACAATGAGCAGTTCTTC
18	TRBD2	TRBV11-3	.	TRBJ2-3	CASSLAARTSGGADTQYF	TGTGCCAGCAGCTTAGCAGCGCGGACTAGCGGGGGCGCAGATACGCAGTATTTT
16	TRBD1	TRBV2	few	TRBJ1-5	CASSRDRGFGNQPQHF	TGTGCCAGCAGTCGGGACAGGGGCTTCGGCAATCAGCCCCAGCATTTT
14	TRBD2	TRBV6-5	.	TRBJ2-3	CASRKAGTRDTQYF	TGTGCCAGCAGGAAAGCGGGGACGCGAGATACGCAGTATTTT
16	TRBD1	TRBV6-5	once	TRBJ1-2	CASSSLDRAANYGYTF	TGTGCCAGCAGTTCCCTAGACAGGGCCGCTAACTATGGCTACACCTTC
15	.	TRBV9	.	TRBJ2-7	CASSVAAAGSHEQYF	TGTGCCAGCAGCGTAGCAGCCGCGGGGTCCCACGAGCAGTACTTC
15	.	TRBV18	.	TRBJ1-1	CASSPLALGDTEAFF	TGTGCCAGCTCACCTCTTGCTTTGGGGGACACTGAAGCTTTCTTT
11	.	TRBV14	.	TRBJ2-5	CASSRQETQYF	TGTGCCAGCAGCCGGCAAGAGACCCAGTACTTC
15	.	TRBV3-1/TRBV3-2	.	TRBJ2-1	CASSRPFGSYNEQFF	TGTGCCAGCAGCCGGCCTTTTGGGTCCTACAATGAGCAGTTCTTC